The sequence of this T cell receptor (beta chain) was determined in a study of low-dose radiotherapy and immunotherapy resistance in tumors. Time point defined: after trial treatment. Indicated treatment: LDRT plus nivolumab, ipilimumab, low-dose cyclophosphamide and aspirin (RACIN trial). Alpha and beta chains were covered, as first-strand cDNA relied on TRAV- and TRBV-specific primers. TCRs underwent 20 PCR cycles of amplification with a constant-region primer and V-primer adapter. TCRdb redid the calling of the reads with MiXCR, one entry per CDR3 protein. The repertoire includes around 100,000 distinct CDR3 sequences, roughly 20% of them detected once, and about 4% sits in the top ten. There are many counts of this clonotype. Sequences were derived from PBMCs, sampled after low-dose radiotherapy plus immunotherapy. This sequence originates from a male donor with prostate cancer.

The CDR3 loop reads CASSFGGKGTDTQYF. In DNA, the CDR3 is TGCGCCAGCAGCTTCGGGGGAAAGGGCACAGATACGCAGTATTTT. The chain recombines TRBV5-1 with TRBJ2-3, with D possibly being TRBD2 (6 bases). The germline V gene has CDR1 SGHRS and CDR2 YFSETQ. Trimming took 2 bases from V and 1 from J, leaving 11 bases between them. The CDR3 length is 15 residues.